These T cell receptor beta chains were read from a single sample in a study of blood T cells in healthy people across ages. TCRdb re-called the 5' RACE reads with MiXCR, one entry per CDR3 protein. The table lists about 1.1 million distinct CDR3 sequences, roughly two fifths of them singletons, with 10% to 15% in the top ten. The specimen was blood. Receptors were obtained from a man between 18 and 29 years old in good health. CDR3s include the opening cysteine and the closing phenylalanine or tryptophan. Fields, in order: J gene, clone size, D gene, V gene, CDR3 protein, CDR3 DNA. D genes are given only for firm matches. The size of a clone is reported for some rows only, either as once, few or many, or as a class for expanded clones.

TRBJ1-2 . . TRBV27 CASSSFLDRVNYGYTF TGTGCCAGCAGCTCGTTTTTGGACAGAGTAAACTATGGCTACACCTTC
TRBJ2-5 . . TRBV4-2 CASSARSGETQYF TGTGCCAGCAGCGCCCGATCGGGCGAGACCCAGTACTTC
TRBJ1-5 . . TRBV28 CASSLQAHRQPQHF TGTGCCAGCAGTTTACAGGCCCATAGGCAGCCCCAGCATTTT
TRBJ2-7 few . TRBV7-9 CASSYPGQALYEQYF TGTGCCAGCAGCTATCCGGGCCAAGCCCTCTACGAGCAGTACTTC
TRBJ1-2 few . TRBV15 CATSARSRGILGYTF TGTGCCACCAGCGCCCGTTCCAGGGGTATCTTGGGCTACACCTTC
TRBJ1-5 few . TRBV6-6 CASSSSLDQPQHF TGTGCCAGCAGCTCCTCGTTAGATCAGCCCCAGCATTTT
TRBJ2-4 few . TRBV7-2 CASSLAGDENIQYF TGTGCCAGCAGCTTAGCGGGAGACGAAAACATTCAGTACTTC
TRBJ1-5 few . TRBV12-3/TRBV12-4 CASSLMGYNQPQHF TGTGCCAGCAGTTTAATGGGTTACAATCAGCCCCAGCATTTT
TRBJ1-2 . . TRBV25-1 CASSDWTESGYTF TGTGCCAGCAGTGACTGGACAGAAAGTGGCTACACCTTC
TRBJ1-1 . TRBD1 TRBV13 CASSSRTGKAEAFF TGTGCCAGCAGCTCCAGGACAGGGAAGGCTGAAGCTTTCTTT
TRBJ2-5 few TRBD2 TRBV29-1 CSVALAETQETQYF TGCAGCGTTGCACTAGCGGAAACGCAAGAGACCCAGTACTTC
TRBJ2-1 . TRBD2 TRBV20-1 CSAPGTSVDNEQFF TGCAGTGCTCCCGGGACTAGCGTTGACAATGAGCAGTTCTTC
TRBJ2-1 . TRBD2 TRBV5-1 CASSTGTSGGAYNEQFF TGCGCCAGCAGCACCGGGACTAGCGGGGGGGCCTACAATGAGCAGTTCTTC
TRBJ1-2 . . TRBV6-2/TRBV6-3 CASTRVTEIYGYTF TGTGCCAGCACTCGAGTGACAGAAATCTATGGCTACACCTTC
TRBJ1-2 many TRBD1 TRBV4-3 CASSPKQGALYGYTF TGCGCCAGCAGCCCTAAACAGGGGGCCCTCTATGGCTACACCTTC
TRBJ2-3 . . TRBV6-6 CASSYSGGRSDTQYF TGTGCCAGCAGTTACTCGGGGGGTAGATCAGATACGCAGTATTTT
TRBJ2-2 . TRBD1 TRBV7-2 CASSTRTGGTLNTGELFF TGTGCCAGCAGCACCCGGACAGGGGGGACTTTGAACACCGGGGAGCTGTTTTTT
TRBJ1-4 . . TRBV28 CASSTTGAFEKLFF TGTGCCAGCAGTACCACCGGGGCCTTCGAAAAACTGTTTTTT